A single T cell receptor (beta chain) is shown here with its context. This CDR3 region has 17 residues. The V end was cut by 2 bases, the J end by 0 bases, with 12 bases between. CDR1 is SGHTS and CDR2 is YDEGEE in the germline V gene. These data originate in a study of T cell changes during pregnancy in multiple sclerosis. Some clones are missing from TCRdb's copy, which holds only in-frame ones; the method was immunoSEQ multiplex PCR. The data contain 95,000 to 100,000 clones, about 90% of them singletons. This rearrangement joins TRBV5-8 to TRBJ2-6; D is undetermined. Material: peripheral blood, obtained in the second trimester of pregnancy. The sequence was obtained from a female donor with multiple sclerosis, enrolled in a pregnancy study. CDR3: CASSLPRGVSGANVLTF. The CDR3 DNA reads TGTGCCAGCAGCTTACCTAGAGGCGTCTCTGGGGCCAACGTCCTGACTTTC.